Given below is one T cell receptor beta chain in context. At least 5.5 micrograms of total RNA were extracted per sample. Trimming cost V 3 bases and J 2 bases, with 11 bases left between them. Germline assignment: CDR1 SGHDN and CDR2 FVKESK. The CDR3 has 14 amino acids. This sample is drawn from a study of blood T cells in healthy people across ages. It was with a sample-barcoded 5' primer and a J-beta primer mix that a second PCR of roughly 6 to 12 cycles was run. Through a template-switch adaptor with 12 random nucleotides, each cDNA molecule received a tag. TCRdb recomputed calls from the 5' RACE reads with MiXCR, one row per CDR3 protein. In the table there are roughly 1.5 million distinct CDR3 sequences, less than 45% of which are singletons.

This TCR came from a woman under 30 in good health. Sequenced input: blood. V usage is TRBV14 and J usage is TRBJ2-7; D remains ambiguous. CDR3 residues: CASSHGIGAYEQYF. CDR3 DNA sequence: TGTGCCAGCAGCCACGGCATTGGGGCCTACGAGCAGTACTTC. Drawing the rest from reference TRBV14 and TRBJ2-7, the complete variable domain is EAGVTQFPSHSVIEKGQTVTLRCDPISGHDNLYWYRRVMGKEIKFLLHFVKESKQDESGMPNNRFLAERTGGTYSTLKVQPAELEDSGVYFCASSHGIGAYEQYFGPGTRLTVT.